These 24 T cell receptor beta chains were sequenced from one sample in a study of technical replicates of blood from a handful of donors. Sequenced by immunoSEQ multiplex PCR; TCRdb stores in-frame clones only, minus some. In the table there are approximately 77,000 clones, around 94% of which are singletons. Material for sequencing was T cells isolated from PBMCs. All receptors come from a human donor in good health.

V gene TRBV13 combines with J gene TRBJ2-1, with D maybe TRBD2 (5 bases). Germline V gene sequence: CDR1 PRHDT, CDR2 FYEKMQ (reference sequence). V lost 0 bases to trimming and J lost 9 bases, with 6 bases between them. The CDR3 has 12 amino acids. The CDR3: CASSLGGSEQFF. CDR3 bases: TGTGCCAGCAGCTTAGGGGGGAGTGAGCAGTTCTTC.

This rearrangement joins TRBV7-6 to TRBJ2-2; unclear D gene. Trimming shortened V by 1 base and J by 3 bases, and 9 bases separated the two germline ends. The CDR3 contains 15 residues. From germline, CDR1 is SGHVS and CDR2 FNYEAQ. The CDR3 DNA follows: TGTGCCAGCAGCTTAGACGGTTCCGACACCGGGGAGCTGTTTTTT. Amino acid sequence: CASSLDGSDTGELFF.

The chain employs TRBV7-3 and TRBJ2-1; 7 bases align to TRBD2. Germline V gene data show CDR1 as SGHTA and CDR2 as FQGTGA. Trimming removed 3 bases from V and 7 bases from J; junction bases left unmatched: 12. The CDR3 sequence is 16 residues long. The CDR3: CASSFTTSVALNEQFF. CDR3 in DNA: TGTGCCAGCAGCTTTACCACTAGCGTAGCCCTAAATGAGCAGTTCTTC. The entire variable domain, with the rest obtained from reference TRBV7-3 and TRBJ2-1, is as follows: GAGVSQTPSNKVTEKGKYVELRCDPISGHTALYWYRQSLGQGPEFLIYFQGTGAADDSGLPNDRFFAVRPEGSVSTLKIQRTERGDSAVYLCASSFTTSVALNEQFFGPGTRLTVL.

This clone is a singleton in its sample. J is TRBJ2-7 and V is TRBV11-3, with TRBD1 matching 9 bases. The CDR3 runs to 14 residues. Germline loops: CDR1 SGHNT, CDR2 YENEEA. Trimming took 5 bases from V and 6 from J; bases not matched to a gene: 8. DNA for the CDR3: TGTGCCAGCAGCCCGGGACAGGGCTTCGCCGAGCAGTACTTC. It translates to CASSPGQGFAEQYF.

The chain combines TRBV28 with TRBJ2-1; TRBD2 matches at 8 bases. V lost 6 bases, J lost 8 bases, and 15 bases stayed unmatched. The CDR3 extends over 16 amino acids. Germline V CDR1 and CDR2: MDHEN, SYDVKM. The CDR3 sequence: CASRSRKGLGGDEQFF. CDR3 DNA sequence: TGTGCCAGCAGGTCACGTAAGGGACTAGGGGGGGATGAGCAGTTCTTC.

This clone was recorded only once. This rearrangement joins TRBV2 to TRBJ2-1; TRBD2 agrees at 7 bases. CDR3 length equals 13 residues. Unmatched junction bases numbered 6, after V lost 3 bases and J lost 10 bases. The germline V gene has CDR1 SNHLY and CDR2 FYNNEI. CDR3 bases: TGTGCCAGCAGTGAGGGGGGGGGAAGCGAGCAGTTCTTC. It specifies CASSEGGGSEQFF.

The rearrangement links TRBV27 to TRBJ1-1; TRBD1 agrees at 7 bases. CDR1 is MNHEY and CDR2 is SMNVEV in the germline V gene (reference sequence). The CDR3 runs 14 residues. With 5 bases clipped from V and 8 bases from J, the junction kept 11 bases outside the gene matches. In DNA form, the CDR3 reads TGTGCCAGCAGTCACCGGGACAGCCTAAAGGAAGCTTTCTTT. The encoded protein is CASSHRDSLKEAFF.

The chain's CDR3 is CASSWTGSEKLFF. CDR3 DNA: TGTGCCAGCAGCTGGACAGGGTCCGAAAAACTGTTTTTT. V gene TRBV11-3 combines with J gene TRBJ1-4; 8 bases map to TRBD1. The CDR3 spans 13 residues. Germline-derived CDR1 and CDR2 are SGHNT and YENEEA. V was clipped by 4 bases and J by 8 bases; unmatched bases: 3.

This clone was counted once. The rearrangement joins TRBV28 to TRBJ1-2; D is unclear. The CDR3 has 13 residues. Germline-derived CDR1 and CDR2 are MDHEN and SYDVKM. V shed 5 bases and J shed 8 bases, with 15 bases lying between them. CDR3 loop: CASSNNRGFGYTF. DNA for the CDR3: TGTGCCAGCAGTAACAACCGGGGTTTCGGCTACACCTTC.

This chain links TRBV5-1 with TRBJ1-2; maybe TRBD1 (6 bases). Germline lookup yields CDR1 SGHRS and CDR2 YFSETQ. Trimming removed 3 bases from V and 5 bases from J, with 17 bases in between. This CDR3 has 15 residues. In DNA, the CDR3 is TGCGCCAGCAGCTCATCCTACAGGGTTGTGTATGGCTACACCTTC. It yields the protein CASSSSYRVVYGYTF.

The gene calls are TRBV9 and TRBJ1-2; 10 positions match TRBD1. Per germline, CDR1 SGDLS and CDR2 YYNGEE. V gave up 4 bases and J gave up 2 bases; unmatched junction bases: 2. The CDR3 runs 14 residues. The CDR3 reads CASSPGQGNYGYTF. In DNA, the CDR3 is TGTGCCAGCAGCCCGGGACAGGGGAACTATGGCTACACCTTC.

This clone was observed once. The rearrangement links TRBV2 to TRBJ2-5; D is unresolved. The CDR3 covers 11 residues. Germline V gives CDR1 SNHLY, CDR2 FYNNEI. V lost 7 bases and J 12 bases, leaving 15 bases between the germline ends. CDR3 amino acids: CASTEEVIEYF. CDR3 in DNA: TGTGCCAGCACCGAAGAGGTTATCGAGTACTTC.

V is TRBV4-2 and J is TRBJ2-2; TRBD2 matches 9 bases. Germline-derived CDR1 and CDR2 are LGHNA and YNFKEQ. This CDR3 comprises 16 residues. The V gene end was trimmed by 0 bases and the J gene end by 4 bases; junction bases not matched to a gene: 3. Here the CDR3 reads CASSQDAGGITGELFF. The DNA of the CDR3 is TGTGCCAGCAGCCAAGATGCGGGAGGGATCACCGGGGAGCTGTTTTTT.

The V and J genes are TRBV2 and TRBJ1-1, with 8 bases lining up with TRBD1. Germline V gene lookup returns CDR1 SNHLY and CDR2 FYNNEI. This CDR3 has 15 amino acids. The J segment lost 1 base and the V segment lost 4 bases, leaving 5 bases of the junction unmatched. CDR3 in DNA: TGTGCCAGCAGTGCTTGGGGGACAGGGAACACTGAAGCTTTCTTT. Its protein product is CASSAWGTGNTEAFF. Supplemented by reference TRBV2 and TRBJ1-1, the full variable domain reads EPEVTQTPSHQVTQMGQEVILRCVPISNHLYFYWYRQILGQKVEFLVSFYNNEISEKSEIFDDQFSVERPDGSNFTLKIRSTKLEDSAMYFCASSAWGTGNTEAFFGQGTRLTVV.

The rearrangement uses TRBV18 and TRBJ1-2; D gene unclear. The germline V and J ends were trimmed by 3 bases and 4 bases, with 9 bases remaining between them. Germline values: CDR1 KGHSH, CDR2 LQKENI. There are 13 residues in the CDR3. CDR3 protein: CASSPRELYGYTF. In DNA, the CDR3 is TGTGCCAGCTCACCCCGGGAACTCTATGGCTACACCTTC.

J is TRBJ2-1 and V is TRBV11-2, with TRBD2 identical over 14 bases. V was clipped by 3 bases and J by 6 bases; unmatched bases: 7. This CDR3 has 17 amino acids. Looked up from germline, CDR1 is SGHAT and CDR2 is FQNNGV. The DNA for the CDR3 is TGTGCCAGCAGCTTGGGACTAGCGGGAGTTTACGGCAATGAGCAGTTCTTC. The encoded protein is CASSLGLAGVYGNEQFF.

The chain combines TRBV27 with TRBJ2-1; unclear D gene. CDR1 and CDR2 (germline): MNHEY, SMNVEV (reference sequence). CDR3 length: 14 residues. Trimming removed 0 bases at V and 7 bases at J, with 10 bases between. CDR3 coding DNA: TGTGCCAGCAGTTTATCGAGCGTTTGGAATGAGCAGTTCTTC. This sequence encodes CASSLSSVWNEQFF.

Details on this clone: Distinct nucleotide sequences in the sample also encode this CDR3. The chain joins TRBV18 to TRBJ2-7; 9 bases line up with TRBD2. J gave up 4 bases and V 2 bases, and 0 bases lay outside the gene matches. The germline CDR1 and CDR2 sequences are KGHSH and LQKENI. The CDR3 extends over 13 amino acids. CDR3 sequence (DNA): TGTGCCAGCTCACCAGCGGGAGGGTACGAGCAGTACTTC. Its protein product is CASSPAGGYEQYF.

The chain combines TRBV7-9 with TRBJ2-1; maybe TRBD2 (5 bases). This CDR3 region has 15 residues. The germline CDR1 and CDR2 sequences are SEHNR and FQNEAQ (reference sequence). V gave up 3 bases and J gave up 4 bases, with 13 bases separating them. In nucleotides, the CDR3 is TGTGCCAGCAGCTTTTCCGGGGTGGGTTACAATGAGCAGTTCTTC. Its protein is CASSFSGVGYNEQFF. Drawing the rest from reference TRBV7-9 and TRBJ2-1, the complete variable domain is DTGVSQNPRHKITKRGQNVTFRCDPISEHNRLYWYRQTLGQGPEFLTYFQNEAQLEKSRLLSDRFSAERPKGSFSTLEIQRTEQGDSAMYLCASSFSGVGYNEQFFGPGTRLTVL.

Remarks on this clone: The same CDR3 arises from other DNA sequences in this sample as well. The chain recombines TRBV2 with TRBJ2-1; the D is unclear. Germline V gene data show CDR1 as SNHLY and CDR2 as FYNNEI. Trimming stripped 1 base from V and 0 bases from J, with 7 bases between. The CDR3 consists of 15 residues. The CDR3 here is CASSEEVSSYNEQFF. CDR3 bases: TGTGCCAGCAGTGAAGAAGTCAGCTCCTACAATGAGCAGTTCTTC.

This clone was detected once. CDR3 nucleotide sequence: TGTGCCAGCAGCTCTGCGGGAGGATCATACGAGCAGTACTTC. Amino acid sequence: CASSSAGGSYEQYF. The V call is TRBV27, the J call TRBJ2-7, with 8 nucleotides matching TRBD2. CDR1 is MNHEY, CDR2 SMNVEV, per germline (reference sequence). Trimming at V came to 6 bases and at J to 4 bases, leaving 8 bases not matched to a gene. The CDR3 has 14 amino acids.

This chain connects TRBV5-4 to TRBJ2-1, with a possible D match to TRBD1 (6 bases). CDR3 length: 17 amino acids. Trimming took 0 bases from V and 1 from J, leaving 14 bases between them. Germline CDR1 reads SGHNT; CDR2 reads YYREEE (reference sequence). The CDR3, as DNA: TGTGCCAGCAGCTTGGACAACAGGGCCGCTTCCTACAATGAGCAGTTCTTC. Translation: CASSLDNRAASYNEQFF. Full variable domain (outside the CDR3, taken from reference TRBV5-4 and TRBJ2-1): ETGVTQSPTHLIKTRGQQVTLRCSSQSGHNTVSWYQQALGQGPQFIFQYYREEENGRGNFPPRFSGLQFPNYSSELNVNALELDDSALYLCASSLDNRAASYNEQFFGPGTRLTVL.

The chain links TRBV5-4 to TRBJ1-2; the D is unclear. The CDR3 is made up of 13 amino acids. V lost 5 bases, J lost 3 bases, and 11 bases lay in between. CDR1 and CDR2 from the germline V gene are SGHNT and YYREEE (reference sequence). The DNA for the CDR3 is TGTGCCAGCAGTCAGACACCTGACTATGGCTACACCTTC. Its protein product is CASSQTPDYGYTF. Filled out from reference TRBV5-4 and TRBJ1-2, the complete variable domain reads ETGVTQSPTHLIKTRGQQVTLRCSSQSGHNTVSWYQQALGQGPQFIFQYYREEENGRGNFPPRFSGLQFPNYSSELNVNALELDDSALYLCASSQTPDYGYTFGSGTRLTVV.

The chain carries TRBV2 and TRBJ2-2; 7 nucleotides line up with TRBD1. Germline trimming cut 6 bases from V and 0 bases from J; bases unmatched to any gene: 7. The V gene's germline CDR1 is SNHLY and CDR2 FYNNEI. The CDR3 covers 16 residues. Here the CDR3 DNA reads TGTGCCAGCAGGGAATCACAGGGGCCGAACACCGGGGAGCTGTTTTTT. It is translated as CASRESQGPNTGELFF. The complete variable domain, with remaining parts taken from reference TRBV2 and TRBJ2-2, reads EPEVTQTPSHQVTQMGQEVILRCVPISNHLYFYWYRQILGQKVEFLVSFYNNEISEKSEIFDDQFSVERPDGSNFTLKIRSTKLEDSAMYFCASRESQGPNTGELFFGEGSRLTVL.